This T cell receptor (beta chain) was sequenced in a study of beta chain features in type 1 diabetes. Across the study: Similarity in age, gender and cell yields was seen between patients and healthy donors. Study-level results: Across patients, naive, central memory and Treg TCRB repertoires exhibited apparently greater similarity than was observed across healthy donors.

V was clipped by 6 bases and J by 3 bases; unmatched bases: 4. Germline CDR1 and CDR2: SNHLY and FYNNEI. The CDR3 is 14 amino acids. The study reverse transcribed the entire isolated RNA, so it sequenced expressed TCRB transcripts. Measured with immunoSEQ multiplex PCR; TCRdb has only the in-frame clones, and not every one. The table records some 140,000 clones, about 9.2% of them present only once. Comments on this clone: Antigen unknown.

The chain is built from TRBV2 and TRBJ2-7; the match to TRBD1 covers 11 bases. The sequenced material came from central memory CD4+ T cells from blood. The clonotype comes from a man aged 18 to 35 in good health. The CDR3 here is CASRLGTGGYEQYF. DNA of the CDR3: TGTGCCAGCAGGTTGGGGACAGGGGGCTACGAGCAGTACTTC.